This T cell receptor (beta chain) is drawn from a study of blood T cell repertoires in COVID-19. Study background: The United States, Italy and Spain were the sources of the acute and convalescent COVID-19 samples.

The CDR3 covers 13 residues. V was clipped by 3 bases and J by 7 bases, with 12 bases between them. Per the original data handling: Amplification of reference gene primers was used by the study to estimate nucleated cell counts. Produced via immunoSEQ multiplex PCR; TCRdb's table is partial and in-frame only. V and J calls and clone size are as listed in that table; D and trimming were resolved from the DNA. The sample shows tens of thousands of clones, roughly 80% of them seen only once. Patients at the Seattle site were enrolled during active infection and followed longitudinally. The chain is built from TRBV12-3 or TRBV12-4 and TRBJ1-1; no firm D call. This sequence was found in a man aged 25-45 years with COVID-19, enrolled during active disease. Input material: peripheral blood. CDR3 amino acids: CASSFRGEIEAFF. CDR3 nucleotides: TGTGCCAGCAGTTTTCGGGGAGAGATTGAAGCTTTCTTT.